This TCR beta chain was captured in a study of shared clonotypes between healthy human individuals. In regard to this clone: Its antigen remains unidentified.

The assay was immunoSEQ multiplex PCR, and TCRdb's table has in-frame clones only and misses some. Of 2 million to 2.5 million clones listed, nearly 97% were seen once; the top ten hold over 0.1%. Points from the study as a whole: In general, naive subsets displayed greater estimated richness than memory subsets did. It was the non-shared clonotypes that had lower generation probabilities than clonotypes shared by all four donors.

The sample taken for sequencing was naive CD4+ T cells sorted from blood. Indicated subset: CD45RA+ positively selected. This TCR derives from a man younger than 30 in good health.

As DNA, the CDR3 is TGTGCCATCAGCCGGGGACAGGGGGCGACCGGGGAGCTGTTTTTT. Translation gives CAISRGQGATGELFF. The V gene is TRBV10-3, the J gene TRBJ2-2; TRBD1 matches 12 bases. CDR1 is ENHRY, CDR2 SYGVKD, per germline. Trimming cost V 6 bases and J 5 bases; bases outside gene matches: 4. The CDR3 extends over 15 amino acids.